The sequence of this T cell receptor beta chain was determined in a study of blood T cell repertoires in COVID-19 (dated by TCRdb to 2018 to 2021). Describing the broader study: Collaborator samples came from the United States, Italy and Spain and covered acute and convalescent phases of COVID-19. Where HLA class I and class II types were available, the types were taken from metadata supplied by the sample provider, not from assay-based typing. The samples were drawn from the first 160 participants of the ongoing ImmuneRACE study and from over a thousand subjects provided by 6 global collaborators. The material from the prospective study consisted of cDNA or gDNA derived from T cells, B-cell-depleted T cells, or PBMCs. Sample metadata almost always included a de-identified subject ID, COVID-19 status, age in years and sex. A freely available public database, intended as a resource for researchers studying the immune response to SARS-CoV-2, is where the repertoires were released. Deeply sampled blood TCRbeta repertoires from subjects exposed to, actively infected with, or recovered from COVID-19 were included in the dataset.

Participants in the prospective study were enrolled through a virtual design, were aged roughly 18 to 100 years, and lived in some 24 United States geographic areas. In the prospective study, participants were assigned to cohorts based on the clinical history participants reported in a screening survey and a study questionnaire. For ImmuneRACE Cohort 3, a participant was defined as recovered based on two consecutive negative NP/OP PCR tests, clearance by a healthcare professional, or resolution of symptoms. In the prospective study, whole blood, serum and a nasopharyngeal or oropharyngeal swab were collected from each participant by mobile phlebotomists. Over an approximately 2-month period, participants in the prospective study had the option of providing additional blood draws and questionnaires. Blood samples from the prospective study were shipped frozen or at room temperature prior to DNA extraction.

TCRbeta CDR3 regions were amplified from genomic DNA using the immunoSEQ Assay, a bias-controlled multiplex PCR. On the authors' methods: Within the assay, amplification of reference gene primers was used to estimate how many nucleated cells each sample contained. To quantify the absolute abundance of each unique TCRbeta CDR3 rearrangement, sequence reads were collapsed and filtered. For each sample, productive Simpson clonality was calculated as the square root of Simpson's diversity index across productive rearrangements. As stored in TCRdb, this immuneACCESS dataset retains in-frame rearrangements with V and J assigned. A fraction of the clones does not appear; measured against another copy, unresolved V genes explain less than half of the discrepancy, and the remainder lacks a known reason. The DNA gave D and trimming, while V, J and clone size come from that table. The sample table records some 250,000 clones; 75% to 90% of these occur just once. In total, the top ten clones hold approximately 9% of the sample.

As for this clone: Its antigen target is currently unknown. Per-base qualities were not stored, and no clone one base away is much larger.

The investigation overall reported the following: The amount of clinical and demographic metadata varied by source and participant and was provided uncurated.

Including the terminal cysteine and phenylalanine, the CDR3 comprises 14 residues. Of all the DNA, just the CDR3 is kept, 42 bases in frame from base 1. Trimming costs V 1 base and J 6 bases, and their ends lie 12 bases apart. From a lookup of the germline V gene, CDR1 and CDR2 are WSHSY and SAAADI. This TCR came from a man in his forties or fifties who had recovered from COVID-19. The specimen sequenced was PBMCs or T cells enriched from blood (not recorded which). The chain employs TRBV10-2 and TRBJ1-2, with a weak D call of TRBD1 (6 bases match). The sequence in DNA is TGCGCCAGCAGTGAGTACGGACAGACCCATGGCTACACCTTC. This yields the protein CASSEYGQTHGYTF.